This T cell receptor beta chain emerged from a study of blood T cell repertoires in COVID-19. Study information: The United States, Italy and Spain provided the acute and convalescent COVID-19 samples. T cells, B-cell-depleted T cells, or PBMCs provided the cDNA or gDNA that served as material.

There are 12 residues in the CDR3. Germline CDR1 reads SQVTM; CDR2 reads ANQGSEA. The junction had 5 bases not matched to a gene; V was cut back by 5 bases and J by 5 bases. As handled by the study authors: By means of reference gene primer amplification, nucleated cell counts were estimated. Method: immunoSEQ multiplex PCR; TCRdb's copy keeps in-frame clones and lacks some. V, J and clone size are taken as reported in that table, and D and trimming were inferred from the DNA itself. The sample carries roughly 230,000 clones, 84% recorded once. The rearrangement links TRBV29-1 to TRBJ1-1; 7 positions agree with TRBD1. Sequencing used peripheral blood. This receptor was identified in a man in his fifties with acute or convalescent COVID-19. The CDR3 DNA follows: TGCAGCGTTATTTCAGGGGGGACTGAAGCTTTCTTT. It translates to CSVISGGTEAFF.